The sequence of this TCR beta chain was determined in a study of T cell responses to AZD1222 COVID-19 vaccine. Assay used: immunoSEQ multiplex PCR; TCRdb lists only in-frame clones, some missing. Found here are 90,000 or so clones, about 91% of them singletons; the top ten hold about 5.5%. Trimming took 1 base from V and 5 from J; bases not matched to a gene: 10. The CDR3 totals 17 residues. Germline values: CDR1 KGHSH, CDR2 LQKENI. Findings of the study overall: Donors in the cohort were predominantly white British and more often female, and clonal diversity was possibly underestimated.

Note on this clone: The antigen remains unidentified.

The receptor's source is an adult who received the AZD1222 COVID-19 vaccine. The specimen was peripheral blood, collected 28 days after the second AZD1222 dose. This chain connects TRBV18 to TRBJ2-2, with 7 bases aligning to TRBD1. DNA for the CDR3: TGTGCCAGCTCACCACGAGGGACAGCTGGAAAAACCGGGGAGCTGTTTTTT. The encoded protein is CASSPRGTAGKTGELFF.